Presented here are 15 T cell receptor beta chains from one specimen sequenced in a study of T cell clones after liver transplantation. Clones were sequenced by immunoSEQ multiplex PCR, and TCRdb holds only the in-frame ones, with some missing. This table holds around 100,000 clones, approximately 85% found once. Sequenced material: CD4+ T cells from blood, taken before liver transplant. The source of these receptors is a human donor who received a liver transplant.

J is TRBJ1-5 and V is TRBV2; no firm D call. The germline V and J ends were trimmed by 3 bases and 5 bases, with 8 bases remaining between them. The CDR3 is 13 residues long. Germline-derived CDR1 and CDR2 are SNHLY and FYNNEI. CDR3 nucleotide sequence: TGTGCCAGCAGTGAGGTGAGGGATCAGCCCCAGCATTTT. Translating it yields CASSEVRDQPQHF.

The V and J genes are TRBV15 and TRBJ2-7; D is ambiguous. Trimming removed 0 bases at V and 4 bases at J, with 4 bases between. This CDR3 has 12 residues. CDR1 is LNHNV, CDR2 YYDKDF, per germline (reference sequence). The CDR3 region is CATSRDRYEQYF. In DNA, the CDR3 is TGTGCCACCAGCAGAGATCGGTACGAGCAGTACTTC.

This clone was counted a single time. The CDR3 loop reads CATSRDKGFETQYF. The CDR3 region has the DNA TGTGCCACCAGCAGAGATAAAGGGTTCGAGACCCAGTACTTC. The chain joins TRBV15 to TRBJ2-5, with no clear D. The V end lost 0 bases, the J end lost 5 bases, and 10 bases lay between the germline ends. Per the germline V gene, CDR1 is LNHNV and CDR2 is YYDKDF (reference sequence). CDR3 length: 14 amino acids.

This clone appeared once. The chain employs TRBV5-6 and TRBJ2-1; D remains ambiguous. CDR1 SGHDT and CDR2 YYEEEE come from the germline V gene. Trimming took 2 bases from V and 7 from J, leaving 16 bases between them. The CDR3 has 15 amino acids. DNA of the CDR3: TGTGCCAGCAGCTTCCCTGAGCCCCAGACTAATGAGCAGTTCTTC. Its protein is CASSFPEPQTNEQFF.

This clone was observed a single time. The rearrangement uses TRBV5-1 and TRBJ2-7; perhaps TRBD1 as D (6 bases). The length of the CDR3 is 13 residues. From germline, CDR1 is SGHRS and CDR2 YFSETQ. Trimming shortened V by 2 bases and J by 3 bases, and 9 bases separated the two germline ends. CDR3 DNA: TGCGCCAGCAGCTTTCGACAGGACTACGAGCAGTACTTC. This codes for CASSFRQDYEQYF.

The CDR3 spells CASNQNGIGRNRDLGNIQYF. The CDR3 nucleotides read TGTGCCAGTAACCAAAATGGAATTGGGAGAAACCGGGACTTGGGAAACATTCAGTACTTC. The rearrangement links TRBV19 to TRBJ2-4; TRBD2 is a possible D gene (6 bases). Trimming cost V 7 bases and J 6 bases, with 34 bases left between them. This CDR3 has 20 amino acids. Germline V gene lookup returns CDR1 LNHDA and CDR2 SQIVND (reference sequence).

The J gene is TRBJ2-5, the V gene TRBV7-6; D gene uncertain. Trimming stripped 5 bases from V and 2 bases from J, with 6 bases between. Per the germline V gene, CDR1 is SGHVS and CDR2 is FNYEAQ. This CDR3 is built from 12 residues. CDR3 coding DNA: TGTGCCAGCAGCATTCTACAAGAGACCCAGTACTTC. Amino acid sequence: CASSILQETQYF.

V usage is TRBV7-8 and J usage is TRBJ2-1; D is ambiguous. The germline gives CDR1 SGHVS, CDR2 FQNEAQ. V was trimmed by 1 base and J by 7 bases, leaving 11 bases between them. This CDR3 contains 14 residues. CDR3 nucleotide sequence: TGTGCCAGCAGCTTAGGGCCCGCCAGAAATGAGCAGTTCTTC. Protein sequence: CASSLGPARNEQFF.

In its sample, this clone was seen once. This chain connects TRBV7-6 to TRBJ1-5; 11 nucleotides agree with TRBD1. Germline-derived CDR1 and CDR2 are SGHVS and FNYEAQ. The CDR3 sequence is 16 residues long. V gave up 5 bases and J gave up 1 base; unmatched junction bases: 4. The CDR3 DNA reads as TGTGCCAGCAGCGGGGGGACAGGGGGGAGCAATCAGCCCCAGCATTTT. Its translation is CASSGGTGGSNQPQHF.

The genes are TRBV7-2 and TRBJ1-1; no clear D. The length of the CDR3 is 13 residues. CDR1 SGHTA and CDR2 FQGNSA come from the germline V gene. V was clipped by 2 bases and J by 3 bases, with 7 bases between them. CDR3 region: CASSLQKHTEAFF. The CDR3 DNA is TGTGCCAGCAGCTTACAGAAGCACACTGAAGCTTTCTTT.

Only a few counts were recorded for this clone. Here the CDR3 DNA reads TGCGCCAGCAGCTTGGCCTCTCTAAACTATGGCTACACCTTC. This gives the protein CASSLASLNYGYTF. The V gene is TRBV5-1, the J gene TRBJ1-2; D is uncertain. Looked up from germline, CDR1 is SGHRS and CDR2 is YFSETQ. This CDR3 has 14 residues. V shed 0 bases and J shed 2 bases, with 8 bases lying between them. Complete variable domain (other parts from reference TRBV5-1 and TRBJ1-2): KAGVTQTPRYLIKTRGQQVTLSCSPISGHRSVSWYQQTPGQGLQFLFEYFSETQRNKGNFPGRFSGRQFSNSRSEMNVSTLELGDSALYLCASSLASLNYGYTFGSGTRLTVV.

V gene TRBV19 combines with J gene TRBJ2-7; a possible D gene is TRBD1 (6 bases). The germline V gene has CDR1 LNHDA and CDR2 SQIVND (reference sequence). The CDR3 totals 13 residues. The ends were cut back, 5 bases at V and 1 base at J, with 9 bases in the middle. The CDR3, as DNA: TGTGCCAGTAGTCCGGACAGTTCCTACGAGCAGTACTTC. Protein product: CASSPDSSYEQYF.

This chain uses TRBV19 with TRBJ1-5; 7 nucleotides match TRBD1. The CDR3 is 16 residues long. V was clipped by 8 bases and J by 4 bases; unmatched bases: 14. Germline V gene lookup returns CDR1 LNHDA and CDR2 SQIVND (reference sequence). The CDR3 spells CASSRVFRTGNQPQHF. CDR3 in DNA: TGTGCCAGTTCCCGGGTGTTCCGGACAGGTAATCAGCCCCAGCATTTT.

V and J are TRBV5-1 and TRBJ2-1; unclear D gene. This CDR3 region has 15 residues. Germline CDR1 is SGHRS and CDR2 is YFSETQ. Trimming removed 3 bases at V and 5 bases at J, with 15 bases between. The CDR3 reads CASSSARPPHNEQFF. In nucleotides, the CDR3 is TGCGCCAGCAGCTCCGCGCGACCCCCCCACAATGAGCAGTTCTTC.

A few counts support this clone. The gene calls are TRBV4-1 and TRBJ1-1, with D uncertain. From germline, CDR1 is MGHRA and CDR2 YSYEKL. The CDR3 extends over 12 amino acids. Trimming left V 1 base short and J 9 bases short, with 9 bases between. The CDR3 reads CASSQGRSKAFF. The CDR3 DNA is TGCGCCAGCAGCCAAGGTAGGAGCAAAGCTTTCTTT.